The rows below give T cell receptor beta chains drawn from one sample of a study of CD8+CD57+ T cells in acquired aplastic anemia. MiXCR, applied by TCRdb to the reads, yields one record per CDR3 protein. Altogether roughly 180,000 distinct CDR3 sequences are present, over 60% being singletons, with the ten largest covering around 42%. The sample was sorted CD4+, CD8+, or CD8+CD57+ T cells (not recorded which) from PBMCs. Receptors were obtained from a human donor with severe aplastic anemia or a healthy control (not recorded which). CDR3s include the opening cysteine and the closing phenylalanine or tryptophan. Each record gives: J gene, V gene, clone size, D gene, CDR3 DNA, CDR3 protein. A D gene is named only where the DNA matches it firmly. Some rows have no size entry. The others give once, few or many, or a class for an expanded clone.

J: TRBJ2-2; V: TRBV14; size: .; D: .; DNA: TGTGCCAGCAGCCGATCCTACGACACCGGGGAGCTGTTTTTT; CDR3: CASSRSYDTGELFF
J: TRBJ1-6; V: TRBV5-1; size: once; D: .; DNA: TGCGCCAGCAGCCAGGACAGCGAAACCCTCCACTTT; CDR3: CASSQDSETLHF
J: TRBJ2-5; V: TRBV9; size: many; D: .; DNA: TGTGCCAGCAGCCCCGGGGCAGATGAAGAGACCCAGTACTTC; CDR3: CASSPGADEETQYF
J: TRBJ1-5; V: TRBV15; size: .; D: .; DNA: TGTGCCACCAGCAGAAATGAAGGACTCAGCAATCAGCCCCAGCATTTT; CDR3: CATSRNEGLSNQPQHF
J: TRBJ2-5; V: TRBV14; size: .; D: TRBD1; DNA: TGTGCCAGCAGCCGCACTGGACAGGGGACGGGCGAGACCCAGTACTTC; CDR3: CASSRTGQGTGETQYF
J: TRBJ1-2; V: TRBV2; size: .; D: .; DNA: TGTGCCAGCAGTGAAGCGAGCCGGGGGGGGAGAGGCTACACCTTC; CDR3: CASSEASRGGRGYTF
J: TRBJ2-5; V: TRBV6-1; size: few; D: TRBD2; DNA: TGTGCCAGCAGTGAAGCGCTTGGGGCGGGGGGTTATGAGACCCAGTACTTC; CDR3: CASSEALGAGGYETQYF
J: TRBJ2-7; V: TRBV20-1; size: .; D: .; DNA: TGCAGTGCTTCCCGGCAGGGTCCCTACGAGCAGTACTTC; CDR3: CSASRQGPYEQYF
J: TRBJ2-3; V: TRBV20-1; size: .; D: TRBD1; DNA: TGCAGTGCTAGGCCGGGACAGGGCACAGATACGCAGTATTTT; CDR3: CSARPGQGTDTQYF
J: TRBJ2-7; V: TRBV19; size: .; D: .; DNA: TGTGCCAGTAGTATGAGAGGGGGATCCTACGAGCAGTACTTC; CDR3: CASSMRGGSYEQYF
J: TRBJ2-1; V: TRBV10-3; size: .; D: .; DNA: TGTGCCATCAGACGGGACGGGAACAATGAGCAGTTCTTC; CDR3: CAIRRDGNNEQFF
J: TRBJ1-2; V: TRBV2; size: .; D: TRBD1; DNA: TGTGCCAGCAGTGAACGGGACAGGTTTAACTATGGCTACACCTTC; CDR3: CASSERDRFNYGYTF
J: TRBJ1-1; V: TRBV7-3; size: many; D: TRBD1; DNA: TGTGCCAGCAGCCCTTACCCAGGACAGGTTGAAGCTTTCTTT; CDR3: CASSPYPGQVEAFF
J: TRBJ2-7; V: TRBV2; size: .; D: .; DNA: TGTGCCAGCAGTTCGGACAGTTCCTACGAGCAGTACTTC; CDR3: CASSSDSSYEQYF
J: TRBJ1-2; V: TRBV7-9; size: few; D: TRBD1; DNA: TGTGCCAGCAGCACCGGACAGGGAACGTATGGCTACACCTTC; CDR3: CASSTGQGTYGYTF
J: TRBJ1-6; V: TRBV5-5; size: once; D: .; DNA: TGTGCCAGCAGTGCGGACTGGCATAATTCACCCCTCCACTTT; CDR3: CASSADWHNSPLHF
J: TRBJ1-5; V: TRBV28; size: few; D: TRBD1; DNA: TGTGCCAGCAGTGGTATGACAGGGGGGTTAAATCAGCCCCAGCATTTT; CDR3: CASSGMTGGLNQPQHF
J: TRBJ2-2; V: TRBV2; size: .; D: .; DNA: TGTGCCAGCAGTGAACCCCCCGGGGAGCTGTTTTTT; CDR3: CASSEPPGELFF